This T cell receptor beta chain was documented in a study of blood T cell repertoires in COVID-19. Study at large: Acute and convalescent COVID-19 specimens originated in the United States, Italy and Spain.

Authors' methods: The assay estimated nucleated cells by amplifying reference gene primers. Libraries were prepared by immunoSEQ multiplex PCR; TCRdb keeps only in-frame clonotypes and omits some of them. That table furnishes V, J and clone size, whereas the DNA furnished D and trimming. The data show 250,000 to 350,000 clones, with 75% to 90% seen just once and approximately 0.94% held by the top ten. V was trimmed by 7 bases and J by 2 bases, leaving 9 bases between them. Germline loops: CDR1 SNHLY, CDR2 FYNNEI. The CDR3 totals 12 residues. The TCR originated in a woman between 40 and 50 years old who had recovered from COVID-19. This chain connects TRBV2 to TRBJ2-7; perhaps TRBD2 as D (5 bases). The sample taken for sequencing was peripheral blood. CDR3 nucleotide sequence: TGTGCCAGCATAGAGGGTACCTACGAGCAGTACTTC. It codes for CASIEGTYEQYF.